These 20 T cell receptor beta chains share one sample of origin, sequenced in a study of T-cell memory formation after mild COVID-19 (dated by TCRdb to about 2021). Library prep was done by 5' RACE. TCRdb records Illumina NovaSeq 6000 as the sequencer. TCRdb itself trimmed the public reads at Q25 with fastp, ran MiXCR and retained productive beta chains. Here each entry gathers all rows of one CDR3 protein and keeps the most common genes and DNA. The table for this sample lists roughly 190,000 distinct CDR3 sequences; around 18% of them were counted only once. 2% to 2.5% of the sample comes from the top ten. The specimen sequenced was PBMCs or a T cell subset sorted from them (not recorded which). The receptors stem from an adult woman who had mild COVID-19 (a few samples of this study predate the infection). The sample titles of this study are shuffled in the database, so cell type and time point are left out; the donor was told from shared clones.

This clonotype was detected many times. This chain links TRBV4-1 with TRBJ1-1; D is ambiguous. CDR1 and CDR2 (germline): MGHRA, YSYEKL. V was pared by 1 base and J by 1 base, with 16 bases between. This CDR3 comprises 17 residues. CDR3 nucleotides: TGCGCCAGCAGCCAAGGGAAAGGCGGACGGAAGAACACTGAAGCTTTCTTT. Its protein product is CASSQGKGGRKNTEAFF.

In its sample, this clonotype was seen once. This chain connects TRBV18 to TRBJ1-5; TRBD1 agrees at 9 bases. CDR1 and CDR2 from the germline V gene are KGHSH and LQKENI. Trimming took 6 bases from V and 0 from J; bases not matched to a gene: 15. The CDR3 is 19 residues long. The chain's CDR3 is CASSPGTGPRLYSNQPQHF. CDR3 bases: TGTGCCAGCTCCCCCGGGACAGGGCCTCGGCTGTATAGCAATCAGCCCCAGCATTTT.

This clonotype was counted only a few times. The genes are TRBV6-5 and TRBJ1-2, with TRBD1 as a possible D gene (5 bases). The CDR3 covers 13 residues. Germline V gene lookup returns CDR1 MNHEY and CDR2 SVGAGI. Deletions cut 6 bases from V and 0 bases from J, with 8 bases between. The CDR3 bases are TGTGCCAGCAGCCAGGGATCTAACTATGGCTACACCTTC. This codes for CASSQGSNYGYTF.

This clonotype occurred a few times. V usage is TRBV7-9 and J usage is TRBJ1-3; D is undetermined. Germline V gene data show CDR1 as SEHNR and CDR2 as FQNEAQ (reference sequence). The CDR3 runs 14 residues. V lost 1 base, J lost 0 bases, and 4 bases lay in between. The CDR3 DNA reads TGTGCCAGCAGCTTAGTCCTCTCTGGAAACACCATATATTTT. Translating it yields CASSLVLSGNTIYF.

This clonotype was counted a few times. The V and J genes are TRBV5-6 and TRBJ2-3; 7 nucleotides agree with TRBD1. The CDR3 consists of 15 residues. CDR1 is SGHDT and CDR2 is YYEEEE in the germline V gene. With 1 base clipped from V and 3 bases from J, the junction kept 5 bases outside the gene matches. CDR3 DNA sequence: TGTGCCAGCAGCTTGAAGACAGGGTGGACAGATACGCAGTATTTT. This encodes CASSLKTGWTDTQYF.

The rearrangement joins TRBV20-1 to TRBJ1-2; D possibly corresponds to TRBD1 (5 bases). The CDR3 totals 16 residues. Germline lookup yields CDR1 DFQATT and CDR2 SNEGSKA (reference sequence). V shed 1 base and J shed 4 bases, with 19 bases lying between them. The CDR3 nucleotides read TGCAGTGCTAGAGGAGGCGGACGGGGGTCCCCCTATGGCTACACCTTC. Translation: CSARGGGRGSPYGYTF.

This clonotype has ten or more counts. The V and J genes are TRBV4-1 and TRBJ2-5; TRBD1 aligns across 8 bases. CDR1 MGHRA and CDR2 YSYEKL come from the germline V gene. The V gene end was trimmed by 4 bases and the J gene end by 4 bases; junction bases not matched to a gene: 8. CDR3 length: 15 residues. The CDR3 DNA is TGCGCCAGCAGCCCACGACAGGGGTTTGGAGAGACCCAGTACTTC. Translation gives CASSPRQGFGETQYF.

Only a few counts were recorded for this clonotype. The V gene is TRBV20-1, the J gene TRBJ2-4; 9 positions agree with TRBD1. CDR1 DFQATT and CDR2 SNEGSKA come from the germline V gene (reference sequence). J was trimmed by 7 bases and V by 7 bases; bases with no gene match: 8. This CDR3 has 13 amino acids. The CDR3 bases are TGCAGTGTTCCACAGGGGGCGTTGAACATTCAGTACTTC. It translates to CSVPQGALNIQYF.

This clonotype was detected only a few times. The chain couples TRBV5-1 to TRBJ2-5, with D perhaps matching TRBD1 (5 bases). The germline V gene encodes CDR1 SGHRS and CDR2 YFSETQ. The CDR3 length is 15 residues. V was pared by 5 bases and J by 4 bases, with 18 bases between. CDR3 residues: CASRMDNDPRETQYF. Here the CDR3 DNA reads TGCGCCAGCAGGATGGACAACGATCCAAGAGAGACCCAGTACTTC.

The chain joins TRBV6-5 to TRBJ2-2; tentatively, D is TRBD2 (5 bases). The CDR3 extends over 13 amino acids. Per germline, CDR1 MNHEY and CDR2 SVGAGI. V was trimmed by 2 bases and J by 8 bases, leaving 9 bases between them. CDR3 amino acids: CASSYIGVGELFF. In DNA, the CDR3 is TGTGCCAGCAGTTACATCGGGGTGGGGGAGCTGTTTTTT.

The rearrangement joins TRBV24-1 to TRBJ2-1, with 8 bases that match TRBD2. The CDR3 is 16 residues long. Germline V lookup: CDR1 KGHDR, CDR2 SFDVKD. V lost 0 bases to trimming and J lost 4 bases; unmatched junction nucleotides: 4. The CDR3 nucleotides read TGTGCCACCAGTGATTTGGGTGCGGGGGGTTACAATGAGCAGTTCTTC. Its translation: CATSDLGAGGYNEQFF.

The chain joins TRBV20-1 to TRBJ1-1; D remains ambiguous. V lost 6 bases and J lost 3, with 14 bases in between. This CDR3 is built from 13 residues. Germline CDR1 DFQATT, CDR2 SNEGSKA (reference sequence). CDR3 nucleotides: TGCAGTGCCCGGGAAGAAGTCGACACTGAAGCTTTCTTT. Translation gives CSAREEVDTEAFF.

There are a few counts of this clonotype. The chain carries TRBV4-3 and TRBJ2-2, with D possibly matching TRBD1 (6 bases). Trimming removed 0 bases at V and 4 bases at J, with 9 bases between. Per the germline V gene, CDR1 is LGHNA and CDR2 is YSLEER. CDR3 length equals 15 residues. CDR3 in amino acids: CASSQDQGPTGELFF. The CDR3 nucleotides are TGCGCCAGCAGCCAAGATCAGGGGCCCACCGGGGAGCTGTTTTTT.

In the case of this clonotype: A read error may account for a junction end that differs from germline. V is TRBV20-1 and J is TRBJ2-1; 8 bases agree with TRBD1. The germline gives CDR1 DFQATT, CDR2 SNEGSKA (reference sequence). This CDR3 spans 14 amino acids. CDR3 region: CSANRGASYTEQFF. For the CDR3, the DNA is TGCAGTGCCAACAGGGGGGCTAGTTACACTGAGCAGTTCTTC.

This clonotype was counted a few times. The chain recombines TRBV5-1 with TRBJ1-1; possibly TRBD1 for D (6 bases). The CDR3 is 13 amino acids. Germline loops: CDR1 SGHRS, CDR2 YFSETQ. The V gene lost 4 bases and the J gene lost 8 bases, with 15 bases spanning the gap. The CDR3 nucleotides read TGCGCCAGCAGCCTGGGGACACCAAAAGAAGCTTTCTTT. Residues: CASSLGTPKEAFF.

The chain links TRBV29-1 to TRBJ2-3; 7 nucleotides match TRBD1. Germline CDR1 reads SQVTM; CDR2 reads ANQGSEA. J gave up 7 bases and V 1 base, and 2 bases lay outside the gene matches. The CDR3 loop spans 12 amino acids. The CDR3 loop is CSVEAGGYTQYF. CDR3 bases: TGCAGCGTTGAAGCAGGGGGATATACGCAGTATTTT.

This chain joins TRBV20-1 and TRBJ2-6; perhaps D is TRBD1 or TRBD2 (5 bases each). Germline lookup yields CDR1 DFQATT and CDR2 SNEGSKA (reference sequence). Trimming left V 6 bases short and J 0 bases short, with 15 bases between. This CDR3 is 16 amino acids long. The chain's CDR3 is CSARGTVSSGANVLTF. As DNA, the CDR3 is TGCAGTGCACGTGGGACGGTGAGCTCTGGGGCCAACGTCCTGACTTTC.

This chain connects TRBV12-3 or TRBV12-4 to TRBJ1-1; 8 bases agree with TRBD1. The CDR3 totals 15 residues. The trim removed 5 bases at V and 5 bases at J, leaving 10 bases unmatched. For the CDR3, the DNA is TGTGCCAGCAGTCCGACCAGGGGGCGAGGGACTGAAGCTTTCTTT. It yields the protein CASSPTRGRGTEAFF.

The rearrangement links TRBV15 to TRBJ1-6; TRBD1 agrees at 10 bases. Germline CDR1 and CDR2: LNHNV and YYDKDF (reference sequence). Germline trimming cut 5 bases from V and 10 bases from J; bases unmatched to any gene: 8. This CDR3 has 15 amino acids. The CDR3 DNA sequence: TGTGCCACCAGCGGAGCCGGGACAGGGGAATCACCCCTCCACTTT. This encodes CATSGAGTGESPLHF.

This clonotype was seen repeatedly, ten times or more. This chain connects TRBV5-1 to TRBJ2-7; 11 positions match TRBD1. This CDR3 has 15 amino acids. J lost 2 bases, V lost 4 bases, and 5 bases had no gene match. From germline, CDR1 is SGHRS and CDR2 YFSETQ. Here the CDR3 reads CASSRGTGGTYEQYF. CDR3 nucleotide sequence: TGCGCCAGCAGCCGTGGGACAGGGGGAACCTACGAGCAGTACTTC. The variable domain in full, completed from reference TRBV5-1 and TRBJ2-7, reads KAGVTQTPRYLIKTRGQQVTLSCSPISGHRSVSWYQQTPGQGLQFLFEYFSETQRNKGNFPGRFSGRQFSNSRSEMNVSTLELGDSALYLCASSRGTGGTYEQYFGPGTRLTVT.